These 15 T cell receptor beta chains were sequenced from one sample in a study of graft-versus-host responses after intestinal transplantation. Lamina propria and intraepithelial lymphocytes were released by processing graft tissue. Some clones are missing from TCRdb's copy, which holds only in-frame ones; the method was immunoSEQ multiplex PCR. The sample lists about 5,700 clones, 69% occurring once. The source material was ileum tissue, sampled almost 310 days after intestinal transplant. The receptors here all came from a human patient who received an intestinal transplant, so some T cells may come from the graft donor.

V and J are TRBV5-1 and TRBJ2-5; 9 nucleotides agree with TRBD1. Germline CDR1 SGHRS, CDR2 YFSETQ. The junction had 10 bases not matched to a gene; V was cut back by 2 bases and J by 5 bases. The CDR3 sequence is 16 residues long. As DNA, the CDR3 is TGCGCCAGCAGCTTAGGAACCGGGACAGGGATGGAGACCCAGTACTTC. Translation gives CASSLGTGTGMETQYF.

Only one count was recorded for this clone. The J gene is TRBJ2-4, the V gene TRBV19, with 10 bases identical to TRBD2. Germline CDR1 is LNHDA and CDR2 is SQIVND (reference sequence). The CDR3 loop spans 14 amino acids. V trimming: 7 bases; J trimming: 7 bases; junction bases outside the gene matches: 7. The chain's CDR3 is CASTEAGGVNIQYF. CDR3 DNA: TGTGCCAGTACCGAAGCGGGAGGGGTGAACATTCAGTACTTC.

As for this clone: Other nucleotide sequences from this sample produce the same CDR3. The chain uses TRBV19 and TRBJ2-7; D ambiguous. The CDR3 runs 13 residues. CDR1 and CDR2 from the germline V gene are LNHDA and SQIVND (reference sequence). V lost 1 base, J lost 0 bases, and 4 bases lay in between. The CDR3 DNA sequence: TGTGCCAGTAGTATAGGGCACTCCTACGAGCAGTACTTC. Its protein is CASSIGHSYEQYF.

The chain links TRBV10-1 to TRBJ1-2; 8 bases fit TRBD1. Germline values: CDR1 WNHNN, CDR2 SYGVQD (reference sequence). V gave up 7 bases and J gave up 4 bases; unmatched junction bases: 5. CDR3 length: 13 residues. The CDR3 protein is CASTGTGGYGYTF. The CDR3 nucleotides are TGCGCCAGCACCGGGACAGGTGGCTATGGCTACACCTTC.

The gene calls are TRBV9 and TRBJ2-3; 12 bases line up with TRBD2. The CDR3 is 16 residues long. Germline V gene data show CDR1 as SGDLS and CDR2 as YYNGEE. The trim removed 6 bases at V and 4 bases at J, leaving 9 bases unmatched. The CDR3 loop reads CASTTTPSGGADTQYF. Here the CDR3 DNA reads TGTGCCAGCACCACTACCCCTAGCGGGGGGGCAGATACGCAGTATTTT.

CDR3 region: CAWSPTRNYGYTF. As DNA, the CDR3 is TGTGCCTGGAGTCCCACGCGGAACTATGGCTACACCTTC. The V call is TRBV30, the J call TRBJ1-2; the D is unclear. The CDR3 runs to 13 residues. The V and J ends lost 2 bases and 2 bases respectively, with 9 bases between them. In germline, CDR1 is GTSNPN, CDR2 SVGIG (reference sequence).

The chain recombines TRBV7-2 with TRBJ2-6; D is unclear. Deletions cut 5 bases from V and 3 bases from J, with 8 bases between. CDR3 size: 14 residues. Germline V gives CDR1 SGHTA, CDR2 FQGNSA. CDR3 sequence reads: CASSPLRGANVLTF. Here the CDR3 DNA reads TGTGCCAGCAGCCCCCTACGTGGGGCCAACGTCCTGACTTTC.

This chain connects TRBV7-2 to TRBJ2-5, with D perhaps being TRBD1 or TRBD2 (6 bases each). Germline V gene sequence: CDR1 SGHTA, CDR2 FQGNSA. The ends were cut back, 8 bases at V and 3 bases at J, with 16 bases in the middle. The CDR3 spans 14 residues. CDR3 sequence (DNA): TGTGCCAGCTCTTCTCTTAGGGGGGAAGAGACCCAGTACTTC. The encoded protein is CASSSLRGEETQYF.

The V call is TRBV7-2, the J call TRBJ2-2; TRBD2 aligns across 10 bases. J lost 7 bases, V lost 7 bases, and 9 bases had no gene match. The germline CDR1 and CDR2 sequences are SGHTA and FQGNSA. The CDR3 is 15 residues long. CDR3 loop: CASKASGSGSGELFF. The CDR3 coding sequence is TGTGCCAGCAAGGCTAGCGGGAGCGGGAGCGGGGAGCTGTTTTTT.

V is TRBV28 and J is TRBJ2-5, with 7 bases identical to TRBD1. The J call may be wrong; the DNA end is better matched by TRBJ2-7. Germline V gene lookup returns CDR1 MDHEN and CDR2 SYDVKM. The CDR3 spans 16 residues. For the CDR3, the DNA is TGTGCCAGCAGTTTATCCCCCGGACAGGACTCCTACGAGCAGTACTTC. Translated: CASSLSPGQDSYEQYF.

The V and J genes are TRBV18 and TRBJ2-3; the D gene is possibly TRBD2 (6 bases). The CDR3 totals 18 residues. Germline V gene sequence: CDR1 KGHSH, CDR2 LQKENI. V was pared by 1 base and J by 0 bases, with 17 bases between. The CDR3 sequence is CASSPRRTSSVSTDTQYF. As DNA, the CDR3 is TGTGCCAGCTCACCACGGCGGACCTCTAGCGTTAGCACAGATACGCAGTATTTT.

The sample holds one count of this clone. The CDR3 is CASSLGLPETQYF. CDR3 coding DNA: TGTGCCAGCAGCTTGGGGTTACCAGAGACCCAGTACTTC. This sequence joins TRBV5-6 and TRBJ2-5, with no clear D. This CDR3 contains 13 residues. Germline values: CDR1 SGHDT, CDR2 YYEEEE. V lost 0 bases to trimming and J lost 4 bases, with 7 bases between them.

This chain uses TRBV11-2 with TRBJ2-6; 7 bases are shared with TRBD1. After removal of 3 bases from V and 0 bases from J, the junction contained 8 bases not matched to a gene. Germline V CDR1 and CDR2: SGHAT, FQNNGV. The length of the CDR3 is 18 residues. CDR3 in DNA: TGTGCCAGCAGCTTGTTTAGACAGGGAACCTCTGGGGCCAACGTCCTGACTTTC. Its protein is CASSLFRQGTSGANVLTF.

The CDR3 sequence is CASSQVRGQETQYF. CDR3 DNA: TGTGCCAGCAGCCAAGTCAGGGGCCAAGAGACCCAGTACTTC. This sequence joins TRBV14 and TRBJ2-5; possibly TRBD1 for D (6 bases). Germline loops: CDR1 SGHDN, CDR2 FVKESK. V was trimmed by 1 base and J by 1 base, leaving 7 bases between them. CDR3 size: 14 residues. Full variable domain (missing parts from reference TRBV14 and TRBJ2-5): EAGVTQFPSHSVIEKGQTVTLRCDPISGHDNLYWYRRVMGKEIKFLLHFVKESKQDESGMPNNRFLAERTGGTYSTLKVQPAELEDSGVYFCASSQVRGQETQYFGPGTRLLVL.

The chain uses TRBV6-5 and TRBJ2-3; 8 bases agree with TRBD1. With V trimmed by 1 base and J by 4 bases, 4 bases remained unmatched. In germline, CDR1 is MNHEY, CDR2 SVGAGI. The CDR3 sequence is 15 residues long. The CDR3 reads CASSYYDRGADTQYF. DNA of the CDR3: TGTGCCAGCAGTTACTATGACAGGGGCGCAGATACGCAGTATTTT.